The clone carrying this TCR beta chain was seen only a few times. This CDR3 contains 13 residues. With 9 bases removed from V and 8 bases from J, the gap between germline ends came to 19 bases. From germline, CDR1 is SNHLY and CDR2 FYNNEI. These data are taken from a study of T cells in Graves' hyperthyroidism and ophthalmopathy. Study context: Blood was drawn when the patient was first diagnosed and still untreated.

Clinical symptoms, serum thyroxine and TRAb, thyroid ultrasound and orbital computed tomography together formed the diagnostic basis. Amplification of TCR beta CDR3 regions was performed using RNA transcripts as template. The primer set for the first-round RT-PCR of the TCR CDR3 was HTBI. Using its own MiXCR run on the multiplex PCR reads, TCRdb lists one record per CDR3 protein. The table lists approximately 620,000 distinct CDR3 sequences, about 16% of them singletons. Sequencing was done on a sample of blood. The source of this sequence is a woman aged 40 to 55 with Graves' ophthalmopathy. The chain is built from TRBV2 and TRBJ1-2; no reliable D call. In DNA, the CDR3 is TGTGCCAGTCTACCTAATGGAGTCTCGGGCTACACCTTC. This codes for CASLPNGVSGYTF.